These 20 T cell receptor beta chains were all obtained from the same sample, sequenced in a study of cytomegalovirus exposure and HLA in healthy donors. PCR used 60 Vbeta primers and 13 Jbeta primers. Sequencing used immunoSEQ multiplex PCR; TCRdb keeps in-frame clones, though not all of them. The table has about 140,000 clones, roughly four fifths seen once. Sequenced input: PBMCs. The receptors stem from a woman between 45 and 60 years old in good health and CMV-seropositive.

The rearrangement uses TRBV5-5 and TRBJ1-5, with TRBD1 matching 7 bases. The CDR3 contains 14 residues. V shed 4 bases and J 3 bases; nucleotides not matched to a gene: 4. Per the germline V gene, CDR1 is SGHKS and CDR2 is YYEKEE (reference sequence). CDR3 DNA sequence: TGTGCCAGCAGCCTAGACAGGGCCAATCAGCCCCAGCATTTT. Translation: CASSLDRANQPQHF.

The CDR3 protein is CASSSRTGLDEQYF. The DNA of the CDR3 is TGTGCCAGCAGTTCTAGGACAGGGCTGGACGAGCAGTACTTC. The chain recombines TRBV2 with TRBJ2-7, with TRBD1 identical over 8 bases. The CDR3 length is 14 residues. CDR1 is SNHLY, CDR2 FYNNEI, per germline. J lost 5 bases, V lost 5 bases, and 8 bases had no gene match.

This sequence joins TRBV7-3 and TRBJ1-2, with 8 bases lining up with TRBD1. J was trimmed by 4 bases and V by 5 bases; bases with no gene match: 9. CDR1 SGHTA and CDR2 FQGTGA come from the germline V gene. The CDR3 contains 15 residues. The CDR3 protein is CASSPSPGGGYGYTF. As DNA, the CDR3 is TGTGCCAGCAGCCCCTCACCAGGGGGCGGCTATGGCTACACCTTC.

V usage is TRBV15 and J usage is TRBJ2-1; no definite D call. With 0 bases removed from V and 0 bases from J, the gap between germline ends came to 9 bases. The CDR3 contains 16 residues. Germline assignment: CDR1 LNHNV and CDR2 YYDKDF (reference sequence). In nucleotides, the CDR3 is TGTGCCACCAGCAGAGATGGCCTAGGCTCCTACAATGAGCAGTTCTTC. It translates to CATSRDGLGSYNEQFF.

V usage is TRBV4-3 and J usage is TRBJ2-7; TRBD2 matches 8 bases. This CDR3 is built from 15 residues. Germline values: CDR1 LGHNA, CDR2 YSLEER. V shed 4 bases, J shed 4 bases, and the junction held 9 bases outside the gene matches. The DNA of the CDR3 is TGCGCCAGCAGCCGTCCGGGACTAGGTCCTTACGAGCAGTACTTC. This translates into CASSRPGLGPYEQYF.

V usage is TRBV5-4 and J usage is TRBJ1-1; D remains unclear. Germline V gene lookup returns CDR1 SGHNT and CDR2 YYREEE (reference sequence). V was cut by 0 bases and J by 10 bases, with 13 bases left in between. The CDR3 runs 13 residues. For the CDR3, the DNA is TGTGCCAGCAGCTTGGGTGCTTCTTTCGGAGCTTTCTTT. Translating it yields CASSLGASFGAFF.

The chain joins TRBV5-4 to TRBJ2-5; 7 nucleotides line up with TRBD1. V lost 5 bases and J lost 3; bases outside the gene matches: 4. The length of the CDR3 is 13 residues. Germline lookup yields CDR1 SGHNT and CDR2 YYREEE (reference sequence). CDR3 coding DNA: TGTGCCAGCAGGGCCGGGACAGAAGAGACCCAGTACTTC. Translated, it gives CASRAGTEETQYF.

This clone was observed once. The rearrangement joins TRBV27 to TRBJ2-7; D remains ambiguous. Germline lookup yields CDR1 MNHEY and CDR2 SMNVEV (reference sequence). V gave up 3 bases and J gave up 1 base, with 13 bases separating them. CDR3 length equals 15 residues. The CDR3 nucleotides are TGTGCCAGCAGTTTGTTACAGTACATTTCCTACGAGCAGTACTTC. This sequence encodes CASSLLQYISYEQYF.

The chain carries TRBV6-1 and TRBJ1-5; TRBD1 matches 8 bases. The CDR3 spans 15 residues. The V gene end was trimmed by 6 bases and the J gene end by 3 bases; junction bases not matched to a gene: 7. Germline loops: CDR1 MNHNS, CDR2 SASEGT. DNA for the CDR3: TGTGCCAGCAGCGGTCAGGGGGCGGTCAATCAGCCCCAGCATTTT. Protein sequence: CASSGQGAVNQPQHF.

The chain joins TRBV4-2 to TRBJ1-4; 7 bases map to TRBD1. V shed 4 bases, J shed 8 bases, and the junction held 7 bases outside the gene matches. Germline values: CDR1 LGHNA, CDR2 YNFKEQ. CDR3 length: 14 amino acids. CDR3 sequence reads: CASSPGGGGEKLFF. The DNA of the CDR3 is TGTGCCAGCAGCCCTGGAGGGGGCGGGGAAAAACTGTTTTTT.

The rearrangement links TRBV5-6 to TRBJ2-3, with a tentative D call TRBD1 (6 bases). This CDR3 is 15 amino acids long. The V gene lost 0 bases and the J gene lost 1 base, with 9 bases spanning the gap. The germline CDR1 and CDR2 sequences are SGHDT and YYEEEE. The chain's CDR3 is CASSLARTGTDTQYF. The CDR3 DNA follows: TGTGCCAGCAGCTTGGCTAGGACAGGCACAGATACGCAGTATTTT.

V and J are TRBV6-5 and TRBJ2-1; 9 nucleotides line up with TRBD2. Germline-derived CDR1 and CDR2 are MNHEY and SVGAGI. Trimming removed 0 bases from V and 6 bases from J; junction bases left unmatched: 6. The CDR3 runs to 16 residues. CDR3 protein: CASSYSAGGKVNEQFF. DNA for the CDR3: TGTGCCAGCAGTTACTCTGCGGGGGGGAAAGTCAATGAGCAGTTCTTC.

This chain joins TRBV28 and TRBJ1-1; no firm D call. Trimming stripped 4 bases from V and 1 base from J, with 13 bases between. The CDR3 extends over 15 amino acids. Germline-derived CDR1 and CDR2 are MDHEN and SYDVKM. The CDR3 coding sequence is TGTGCCAGCAGTTCTTTCCCAGGAGGGAACACTGAAGCTTTCTTT. It encodes CASSSFPGGNTEAFF.

The V gene is TRBV5-4, the J gene TRBJ2-7; 10 bases align to TRBD1. Germline-derived CDR1 and CDR2 are SGHNT and YYREEE (reference sequence). Unmatched junction bases numbered 1, after V lost 3 bases and J lost 1 base. This CDR3 contains 14 residues. This CDR3 reads CASSWTGGSYEQYF. CDR3 bases: TGTGCCAGCAGCTGGACAGGGGGTTCCTACGAGCAGTACTTC.

The V call is TRBV7-2, the J call TRBJ1-3; possible D gene TRBD1, 5 bases. Trimming stripped 4 bases from V and 1 base from J, with 11 bases between. The CDR3 has 15 residues. Germline V gene sequence: CDR1 SGHTA, CDR2 FQGNSA. Here the CDR3 reads CASSSSAGSGNTIYF. CDR3 coding DNA: TGTGCCAGCAGCTCCAGTGCAGGGTCTGGAAACACCATATATTTT.

The chain carries TRBV5-1 and TRBJ2-7; 11 nucleotides match TRBD1. CDR3 length: 16 residues. Germline CDR1 reads SGHRS; CDR2 reads YFSETQ. J lost 1 base, V lost 0 bases, and 3 bases had no gene match. CDR3 amino acids: CASSLGGTGGSYEQYF. The CDR3 region has the DNA TGCGCCAGCAGCTTGGGTGGGACAGGGGGGTCCTACGAGCAGTACTTC.

This clone is a singleton in its sample. The chain links TRBV25-1 to TRBJ2-2; D is ambiguous. Germline V gene sequence: CDR1 MGHDK, CDR2 SYGVNS. V gave up 6 bases and J gave up 4 bases, with 18 bases separating them. This CDR3 has 16 residues. CDR3 protein: CASRDGPGLITGELFF. CDR3 in DNA: TGTGCCAGCAGAGATGGGCCAGGCCTTATCACCGGGGAGCTGTTTTTT.

This chain links TRBV7-2 with TRBJ1-6; D gene uncertain. CDR3 size: 15 residues. The germline V gene encodes CDR1 SGHTA and CDR2 FQGNSA. V dropped 1 base and J dropped 2 bases, with 6 bases sitting between them. DNA for the CDR3: TGTGCCAGCAGCTTAGGGGAGCCCTATAATTCACCCCTCCACTTT. Translated, it gives CASSLGEPYNSPLHF.

This clone was seen a handful of times. The genes are TRBV4-1 and TRBJ2-4; 11 nucleotides line up with TRBD2. The CDR3 has 15 amino acids. CDR1 is MGHRA and CDR2 is YSYEKL in the germline V gene. V was clipped by 1 base and J by 4 bases; unmatched bases: 0. The CDR3 reads CASSQGLAGKNIQYF. The CDR3 nucleotides read TGCGCCAGCAGCCAAGGACTAGCGGGGAAAAACATTCAGTACTTC.

The chain uses TRBV2 and TRBJ1-6; 7 bases are a match to TRBD1. Per the germline V gene, CDR1 is SNHLY and CDR2 is FYNNEI. The CDR3 consists of 14 residues. The V gene end was trimmed by 10 bases and the J gene end by 14 bases; junction bases not matched to a gene: 17. CDR3 nucleotide sequence: TGTGCCACCAGAAGGGGGCCCACATCCCCGTCCCTCCACTTT. It encodes CATRRGPTSPSLHF.